This entry lists 28 T cell receptor beta chains sequenced from one sample in a study of Graves' ophthalmopathy and Graves' hyperthyroidism. The TCR beta CDR3 regions underwent amplification from RNA transcripts. RT-PCR in the first round used HTBI primers; a second-round multiplex PCR followed. TCRdb recomputed calls from the multiplex PCR reads with MiXCR, one row per CDR3 protein. The sample carries more than 550,000 distinct CDR3 sequences, under 50% recorded once. The sequenced sample consisted of peripheral blood. The receptors were gathered from an adult man with Graves' ophthalmopathy.

This clonotype was found once. The gene calls are TRBV7-9 and TRBJ2-2, with D maybe TRBD2 (7 bases). Germline values: CDR1 SEHNR, CDR2 FQNEAQ (reference sequence). This CDR3 is 17 amino acids long. The V end lost 5 bases, the J end lost 4 bases, and 20 bases lay between the germline ends. The CDR3 here is CASSPQGRGALTGELFF. As DNA, the CDR3 is TGTGCCAGCAGCCCCCAGGGACGGGGGGCGCTCACCGGGGAGCTGTTTTTT.

The V call is TRBV10-3, the J call TRBJ1-3; D unclear. Germline lookup yields CDR1 ENHRY and CDR2 SYGVKD. Trimming took 10 bases from V and 0 from J, leaving 10 bases between them. The length of the CDR3 is 13 residues. CDR3 DNA sequence: TGTGCCAGCAAAAGAGACTCTGGAAACACCATATATTTT. Amino acid sequence: CASKRDSGNTIYF.

Concerning this clonotype itself: One end of the junction fails to match germline, which may point to a read error. V gene TRBV15 combines with J gene TRBJ1-1; D is undetermined. Germline V gives CDR1 LNHNV, CDR2 YYDKDF (reference sequence). CDR3 length: 13 residues. CDR3 in amino acids: CATSRGVNTEASF. Written as DNA, the CDR3 is TGTGCCACCAGCAGAGGGGTGAACACTGAAGCTTCCTTT. The full variable domain, with the rest looked up from reference TRBV15 and TRBJ1-1, is DAMVIQNPRYQVTQFGKPVTLSCSQTLNHNVMYWYQQKSSQAPKLLFHYYDKDFNNEADTPDNFQSRRPNTSFCFLDIRSPGLGDTAMYLCATSRGVNTEASFGQGTRLTVV.

The genes are TRBV29-1 and TRBJ2-5; 11 bases are shared with TRBD2. Germline V gene lookup returns CDR1 SQVTM and CDR2 ANQGSEA. The CDR3 has 13 amino acids. The CDR3 here is CRSLGLAEETQYF. DNA of the CDR3: TGCAGGAGCCTGGGACTAGCGGAAGAGACCCAGTACTTC. Combining the CDR3 with reference TRBV29-1 and TRBJ2-5 gives the whole variable domain SAVISQKPSRDICQRGTSLTIQCQVDSQVTMMFWYRQQPGQSLTLIATANQGSEATYESGFVIDKFPISRPNLTFSTLTVSNMSPEDSSIYLCRSLGLAEETQYFGPGTRLLVL.

This clonotype was observed at least ten times. The rearrangement joins TRBV18 to TRBJ2-7; no clear D. The CDR3 is 13 amino acids. In germline, CDR1 is KGHSH, CDR2 LQKENI. Trimming took 0 bases from V and 10 from J, leaving 13 bases between them. CDR3 DNA: TGTGCCAGCTCACCACCTAGTATGGGATTTCAGTACTTC. Its translation is CASSPPSMGFQYF.

This clonotype was observed a few times. This chain links TRBV12-3 or TRBV12-4 with TRBJ1-2; TRBD1 matches at 8 bases. This CDR3 contains 17 residues. The CDR3 sequence: CASGLVLPGQVDYGYTF. The CDR3, as DNA: TGTGCTAGTGGTTTGGTATTACCGGGACAGGTAGACTATGGCTACACCTTC.

The chain couples TRBV9 to TRBJ2-7; 10 positions agree with TRBD1. Germline V gene sequence: CDR1 SGDLS, CDR2 YYNGEE. V dropped 4 bases and J dropped 5; count of bases not matched to a gene: 12. This CDR3 comprises 16 residues. CDR3 DNA sequence: TGTGCCAGCAGCCCGGGGGGGGGACAGGGGTCCCACGAGCAGTACTTC. It codes for CASSPGGGQGSHEQYF. Complete variable domain (other parts from reference TRBV9 and TRBJ2-7): DSGVTQTPKHLITATGQRVTLRCSPRSGDLSVYWYQQSLDQGLQFLIQYYNGEERAKGNILERFSAQQFPDLHSELNLSSLELGDSALYFCASSPGGGQGSHEQYFGPGTRLTVT.

This clonotype was seen ten or more times. The chain joins TRBV12-3 or TRBV12-4 to TRBJ1-4, with 9 positions matching TRBD1. V gave up 10 bases and J gave up 6 bases; unmatched junction bases: 6. The CDR3 spans 13 residues. CDR3 protein: CATRQGGDEKLFF. DNA of the CDR3: TGTGCCACCCGACAGGGGGGGGATGAAAAACTGTTTTTT.

This rearrangement joins TRBV9 to TRBJ2-7; D might be TRBD1 or TRBD2, each matching 5 bases. The CDR3 loop spans 14 amino acids. V was cut by 0 bases and J by 2 bases, with 9 bases left in between. Per the germline V gene, CDR1 is SGDLS and CDR2 is YYNGEE. CDR3 amino acids: CASSVGDGAYEQYF. The CDR3 nucleotides are TGTGCCAGCAGCGTAGGGGACGGAGCCTACGAGCAGTACTTC.

This clonotype was picked up many times. The CDR3 reads CASSLTDSGNTIYF. CDR3 coding DNA: TGCGCCAGCAGCCTGACAGACTCTGGAAACACCATATATTTT. J is TRBJ1-3 and V is TRBV10-2, with D possibly being TRBD1 (5 bases). The CDR3 runs 14 residues. With 6 bases removed from V and 0 bases from J, the gap between germline ends came to 9 bases. Germline V lookup: CDR1 WSHSY, CDR2 SAAADI.

V and J are TRBV12-3 or TRBV12-4 and TRBJ1-2, with TRBD1 matching 8 bases. This CDR3 has 13 residues. J was trimmed by 8 bases and V by 2 bases; bases with no gene match: 4. In DNA, the CDR3 is TGTGCCAGCAGTTTATCAGGGGGCGAGGGCTACACCTTC. Translating it yields CASSLSGGEGYTF.

Many counts were recorded for this clonotype. V gene TRBV25-1 combines with J gene TRBJ2-7; D is perhaps TRBD1 (5 bases). The CDR3 totals 16 residues. The V end was cut by 2 bases, the J end by 5 bases, with 19 bases between. Germline values: CDR1 MGHDK, CDR2 SYGVNS. The CDR3 loop is CASSEPQGDTTHEQYF. The CDR3 DNA reads as TGTGCCAGCAGTGAACCTCAGGGCGACACAACCCACGAGCAGTACTTC.

Concerning this clonotype: This could be a read error, since a much larger clone is one nucleotide away. The chain uses TRBV5-1 and TRBJ2-7; TRBD1 matches 8 bases. CDR1 is SGHRS and CDR2 is YFSETQ in the germline V gene. The CDR3 covers 13 residues. The CDR3 DNA reads TGTGCCGGCAGCTTGGACAGGGCGGGAGAGCAGTACTTC. Protein sequence: CAGSLDRAGEQYF.

In its sample, this clonotype was seen many times. The chain is built from TRBV12-3 or TRBV12-4 and TRBJ2-5; 7 nucleotides line up with TRBD2. The V segment lost 3 bases and the J segment 4 bases; nucleotides outside the gene matches: 5. This CDR3 comprises 14 residues. CDR3 sequence: CASSLVGGPETQYF. The CDR3 DNA is TGTGCCAGCAGTTTGGTGGGAGGGCCAGAGACCCAGTACTTC.

The chain has TRBV10-3 and TRBJ1-1; 12 positions agree with TRBD1. Germline V gene sequence: CDR1 ENHRY, CDR2 SYGVKD. This CDR3 is built from 16 residues. V was pared by 0 bases and J by 11 bases, with 10 bases of the junction left unmatched. As DNA, the CDR3 is TGTGCCATCAGTGAGTCGGTCGGGACAGGGGGCGGGTATGCTTTCTTT. Residues: CAISESVGTGGGYAFF.

CDR3 DNA: TGCGCCAGCAGCGTGGGACAGGGCTCTTCGCAAAATGGCTACACCTTC. Its translation: CASSVGQGSSQNGYTF. The V call is TRBV5-1, the J call TRBJ1-2; 9 nucleotides agree with TRBD1. Germline V gene sequence: CDR1 SGHRS, CDR2 YFSETQ. This CDR3 spans 16 amino acids. J gave up 6 bases and V 4 bases, and 13 bases lay outside the gene matches. The complete variable domain, with remaining parts taken from reference TRBV5-1 and TRBJ1-2, reads KAGVTQTPRYLIKTRGQQVTLSCSPISGHRSVSWYQQTPGQGLQFLFEYFSETQRNKGNFPGRFSGRQFSNSRSEMNVSTLELGDSALYLCASSVGQGSSQNGYTFGSGTRLTVV.

This clonotype has more than one count but fewer than ten. The chain employs TRBV11-2 and TRBJ2-7; 14 bases align to TRBD2. There are 15 residues in the CDR3. V was pared by 3 bases and J by 6 bases, with 4 bases of the junction left unmatched. CDR1 SGHAT and CDR2 FQNNGV come from the germline V gene. The CDR3 coding sequence is TGTGCCAGCAGCTTGGGACTAGCGGGAGTAGCCGAGCAGTACTTC. Translated: CASSLGLAGVAEQYF.

This clonotype was counted between two and nine times. One base away lies a much larger clone, so this may be a sequencing read error. This chain connects TRBV6-6 to TRBJ1-2, with 7 bases lining up with TRBD1. Germline V gene lookup returns CDR1 MNHNY and CDR2 SVGAGI (reference sequence). The CDR3 has 16 amino acids. The trim removed 2 bases at V and 10 bases at J, leaving 16 bases unmatched. The CDR3 DNA is TGTGCCAGCAGTTACGGCCGGGACAGCCTTCCGGATGACTACACCTTC. The encoded protein is CASSYGRDSLPDDYTF.

Note on this clonotype: A much larger clone is a single base away; this may be a read error. This rearrangement joins TRBV7-3 to TRBJ2-5, with 12 positions matching TRBD2. The germline CDR1 and CDR2 sequences are SGHTA and FQGTGA. The CDR3 has 16 amino acids. CDR3 nucleotides: TGTGCCAGCAGCCCAAGGACTAGCGGGGTCCAAGGGACCCAGTACTTC. Protein sequence: CASSPRTSGVQGTQYF. The full variable domain, completed using reference TRBV7-3 and TRBJ2-5, is GAGVSQTPSNKVTEKGKYVELRCDPISGHTALYWYRQSLGQGPEFLIYFQGTGAADDSGLPNDRFFAVRPEGSVSTLKIQRTERGDSAVYLCASSPRTSGVQGTQYFGPGTRLLVL.

The chain couples TRBV7-9 to TRBJ1-1; D gene unclear. Looked up from germline, CDR1 is SEHNR and CDR2 is FQNEAQ (reference sequence). The CDR3 length is 15 residues. The CDR3 region has the DNA TGTGCTAGAGATTTGTCGGCCGGCCAAACGCCTGAAGCTTTCTTT. Translating it yields CARDLSAGQTPEAFF.

This clonotype came up many times. The rearrangement links TRBV15 to TRBJ2-7; D unresolved. Looked up from germline, CDR1 is LNHNV and CDR2 is YYDKDF (reference sequence). The ends were cut back, 0 bases at V and 2 bases at J, with 14 bases in the middle. The CDR3 contains 16 residues. The CDR3 here is CATSRDAGRIPYEQYF. The CDR3, as DNA: TGTGCCACCAGCAGAGATGCTGGACGCATTCCCTACGAGCAGTACTTC.

A few counts support this clonotype. The genes are TRBV2 and TRBJ2-5; D not resolved. The V end was cut by 6 bases, the J end by 5 bases, with 13 bases between. Germline values: CDR1 SNHLY, CDR2 FYNNEI. CDR3 length equals 13 residues. This chain's CDR3 is CASRNKNRETQYF. The CDR3 DNA reads as TGTGCCAGCAGAAACAAGAATCGGGAGACCCAGTACTTC.

This chain joins TRBV29-1 and TRBJ1-5, with D tentatively TRBD1 (5 bases). CDR1 is SQVTM and CDR2 is ANQGSEA in the germline V gene. This CDR3 comprises 13 residues. V was cut by 7 bases and J by 9 bases, with 19 bases left in between. In DNA form, the CDR3 reads TGCAGCGCGGGACCCAGCCGACGAAGGCCCCAGCATTTT. Its translation: CSAGPSRRRPQHF.

There are many counts of this clonotype. The chain recombines TRBV19 with TRBJ1-4; D is possibly TRBD1 (5 bases). This CDR3 is 14 amino acids long. The V gene's germline CDR1 is LNHDA and CDR2 SQIVND (reference sequence). V lost 4 bases, J lost 3 bases, and 9 bases lay in between. CDR3 nucleotide sequence: TGTGCCAGTAGTACGGGGGTTGCTAATGAAAAACTGTTTTTT. Translating gives CASSTGVANEKLFF.

The V and J genes are TRBV12-3 or TRBV12-4 and TRBJ2-7, with D possibly being TRBD1 or TRBD2 (5 bases each). The CDR3 contains 17 residues. V dropped 8 bases and J dropped 0 bases, with 23 bases sitting between them. The CDR3 region is CASSPRDGGQSSYEQYF. CDR3 DNA: TGTGCCAGCTCACCACGGGATGGGGGTCAGAGCTCCTACGAGCAGTACTTC.

This clonotype was detected many times. The chain couples TRBV5-1 to TRBJ2-7; 7 bases fit TRBD2. With V trimmed by 4 bases and J by 5 bases, 9 bases remained unmatched. The germline gives CDR1 SGHRS, CDR2 YFSETQ. The CDR3 has 14 residues. The CDR3 reads CASSTTGTNNEQYF. As DNA, the CDR3 is TGCGCCAGCAGCACGACCGGGACTAACAACGAGCAGTACTTC.

This rearrangement joins TRBV7-2 to TRBJ2-7; no clear D gene. CDR3 length equals 14 residues. Looked up from germline, CDR1 is SGHTA and CDR2 is FQGNSA. Trimming took 2 bases from V and 7 from J, leaving 15 bases between them. The CDR3 loop reads CASSLPPAPGEQYF. The CDR3 DNA sequence: TGTGCCAGCAGCTTACCACCCGCCCCCGGGGAGCAGTACTTC.

Of note for this clonotype: This clone may be a read error of a much larger clone one base away. DNA for the CDR3: TGCAGTGCTCGCCCTAGCGGGGGGGTTGAGCAGTACTTC. Translated: CSARPSGGVEQYF. The J gene is TRBJ2-7, the V gene TRBV20-1; 12 nucleotides match TRBD2. CDR1 and CDR2 from the germline V gene are DFQATT and SNEGSKA (reference sequence). The CDR3 runs 13 residues. J was trimmed by 7 bases and V by 5 bases; bases with no gene match: 6.